The 2 T cell receptor beta chains listed next were all sequenced from one sample in a study. TCRdb called the 5' RACE reads again in MiXCR, with one record for every CDR3 protein. The sample holds just under 65,000 distinct CDR3 sequences, about 20% seen once. Sequenced sample: memory CD4+ T cells sorted from a lymph node. Described subset: memory CD4+ T cells, CD4+CD45RO+CD25-. The source is a female donor with breast cancer.

The CDR3 DNA sequence: TGCAGTGCTAGCGACGAGCAGTACTTC. This codes for CSASDEQYF. The chain has TRBV20-1 and TRBJ2-7; D gene unclear. The CDR3 consists of 9 residues. The V end was cut by 3 bases, the J end by 5 bases, with 2 bases between. Germline loops: CDR1 DFQATT, CDR2 SNEGSKA (reference sequence).

This clonotype has ten or more counts. V gene TRBV20-1 combines with J gene TRBJ2-5; no reliable D call. Trimming removed 6 bases at V and 0 bases at J, with 11 bases between. The germline gives CDR1 DFQATT, CDR2 SNEGSKA (reference sequence). This CDR3 contains 13 residues. For the CDR3, the DNA is TGCAGTGCCCTGCCCCCGAACCAAGAGACCCAGTACTTC. It yields the protein CSALPPNQETQYF.